This T cell receptor (beta chain) derives from a study of cytomegalovirus exposure and HLA in healthy donors. Study-level points and caveats: High sensitivity and specificity were reportedly achieved when the classifier diagnosed cytomegalovirus status. The study put some 150 TCR beta chains on its list as cytomegalovirus-associated.

About this clone itself: Its antigen is still unknown.

Clones were sequenced by immunoSEQ multiplex PCR, and TCRdb holds only the in-frame ones, with some missing. The top ten clones hold approximately 4.9% of a sample with roughly 120,000 clones, 86% of them seen once. The CDR3 runs 14 residues. The germline V gene encodes CDR1 MNHEY and CDR2 SVGAGI. V gave up 3 bases and J gave up 0 bases, with 8 bases separating them. The study drew the donors from its 120-subject validation cohort, separate from the roughly 700-subject first cohort. Sequences were obtained from PBMCs. The chain carries TRBV6-5 and TRBJ1-1, with D possibly matching TRBD1 (6 bases). The source of this sequence is a man between 18 and 29 years old in good health and CMV-seronegative. The CDR3 nucleotides read TGTGCCAGCAGTTATCAGGGGATGAACACTGAAGCTTTCTTT. Residues: CASSYQGMNTEAFF.